The sequence of this TCR beta chain was determined in a study of cytomegalovirus exposure and HLA in healthy donors. Regarding this clone: Its antigen remains unidentified.

General observations from the study: Researchers reported in a later analysis that a missense DCLRE1C variant was tied to TCR beta V- and J-gene trimming. TCR beta sequences reportedly predicted the HLA-A and HLA-B alleles of most subjects accurately. There was a cluster of highly shared sequence variants that was likely a sequencing artifact.

Primers: 60 Vbeta forward and 13 Jbeta reverse. TCRdb keeps only in-frame clones here, not all; method: immunoSEQ multiplex PCR. The sample has 150,000 or so clones, roughly four fifths seen once; the top ten hold less than 5%. The junction had 10 bases not matched to a gene; V was cut back by 4 bases and J by 4 bases. The CDR3 spans 15 residues. Per the germline V gene, CDR1 is SGDLS and CDR2 is YYNGEE. The genes are TRBV9 and TRBJ2-5; 7 nucleotides line up with TRBD1. Specimen: PBMCs. The origin of this receptor is a man aged 45-65 years in good health and CMV-seropositive. CDR3 nucleotides: TGTGCCAGCAGCCCCAGATCAGGGGGTGGAGAGACCCAGTACTTC. It yields the protein CASSPRSGGGETQYF.